A single sample is the source of the 14 T cell receptor beta chains below, sequenced in a study of blood T cell repertoires in COVID-19. Libraries were prepared by immunoSEQ multiplex PCR; TCRdb keeps only in-frame clonotypes and omits some of them. The table lists approximately 270,000 clones, about nine tenths of them singletons, with roughly 1.9% in the top ten. Sequences were obtained from PBMCs or T cells enriched from blood (not recorded which). The receptors derive from a woman aged 60-75 years who had recovered from COVID-19.

The J gene is TRBJ2-1, the V gene TRBV4-1; no firm D call. This CDR3 has 12 amino acids. V gave up 1 base and J gave up 5 bases, with 3 bases separating them. Germline CDR1 MGHRA, CDR2 YSYEKL. The CDR3 region is CASSQVNNEQFF. As DNA, the CDR3 is TGCGCCAGCAGCCAAGTAAACAATGAGCAGTTCTTC.

V and J are TRBV6-5 and TRBJ2-7, with D possibly TRBD2 on 5 matching bases. This CDR3 has 14 residues. The germline V and J ends were trimmed by 0 bases and 3 bases, with 9 bases remaining between them. CDR1 and CDR2 (germline): MNHEY, SVGAGI. The CDR3 sequence is CASSYSPGNYEQYF. The CDR3 bases are TGTGCCAGCAGTTACTCCCCCGGGAACTACGAGCAGTACTTC.

This chain uses TRBV24-1 with TRBJ1-2; D is possibly TRBD1 (6 bases). The germline V and J ends were trimmed by 4 bases and 8 bases, with 16 bases remaining between them. The CDR3 loop spans 14 amino acids. CDR1 is KGHDR, CDR2 SFDVKD, per germline. As DNA, the CDR3 is TGTGCCACCAGTGACCCTGCGACAGGACAAGGCTACACCTTC. It codes for CATSDPATGQGYTF.

The CDR3 is CASRTGTGGGVNQYF. As DNA, the CDR3 is TGTGCCAGCAGAACCGGGACAGGGGGCGGGGTGAATCAGTACTTC. The rearrangement links TRBV28 to TRBJ2-5; 12 positions agree with TRBD1. The CDR3 is 15 residues long. After removal of 6 bases from V and 11 bases from J, the junction contained 13 bases not matched to a gene. Looked up from germline, CDR1 is MDHEN and CDR2 is SYDVKM.

The CDR3 nucleotides read TGTGCCAGCAGCCAATCGGGAACTAATGAAAAACTGTTTTTT. Its translation is CASSQSGTNEKLFF. V usage is TRBV3-1 (or the pseudogene TRBV3-2) and J usage is TRBJ1-4; unclear D gene. This CDR3 is 14 amino acids long. Germline V CDR1 and CDR2: LGHDT, YNNKEL (reference sequence). Between the trimmed V and J ends, which lost 2 bases and 1 base, there was a span of 5 bases.

The chain links TRBV19 to TRBJ1-1, with a possible D match to TRBD1 (6 bases). The V gene's germline CDR1 is LNHDA and CDR2 SQIVND (reference sequence). Trimming removed 5 bases from V and 8 bases from J, with 12 bases in between. The CDR3 runs to 12 residues. CDR3 residues: CASSFYGTEAFF. The CDR3 nucleotides are TGTGCCAGTAGTTTCTATGGGACAGAAGCTTTCTTT. The complete variable domain, with remaining parts taken from reference TRBV19 and TRBJ1-1, reads DGGITQSPKYLFRKEGQNVTLSCEQNLNHDAMYWYRQDPGQGLRLIYYSQIVNDFQKGDIAEGYSVSREKKESFPLTVTSAQKNPTAFYLCASSFYGTEAFFGQGTRLTVV.

CDR3 sequence: CASSLQVHTEAFF. The CDR3 nucleotides read TGTGCCAGCAGTTTACAGGTCCACACTGAAGCTTTCTTT. The rearrangement uses TRBV7-2 and TRBJ1-1, with a possible D match to TRBD1 (5 bases). The germline V gene has CDR1 SGHTA and CDR2 FQGNSA. The CDR3 runs 13 residues. The V gene lost 6 bases and the J gene lost 3 bases, with 11 bases spanning the gap.

The sample holds one count of this clone. The rearrangement joins TRBV6-4 to TRBJ1-6; D possibly corresponds to TRBD1 (6 bases). The germline V gene has CDR1 MRHNA and CDR2 SNTAGT. Trimming took off 6 bases at V and 6 bases at J, with 12 bases between the two ends. This CDR3 region has 14 residues. CDR3: CASRPGTRNSPLHF. The CDR3 DNA sequence: TGTGCCAGCAGGCCCGGGACACGTAATTCACCCCTCCACTTT.

This chain uses TRBV7-9 with TRBJ1-5; D might be TRBD1 (5 bases). The CDR3 is 16 amino acids. V was shortened by 5 bases and J by 1 base, with 15 bases between the two germline ends. Germline V lookup: CDR1 SEHNR, CDR2 FQNEAQ (reference sequence). DNA for the CDR3: TGTGCCAGCAGCCAAGGTGGGGGGGGGAGCAATCAGCCCCAGCATTTT. Translated, it gives CASSQGGGGSNQPQHF.

This chain uses TRBV30 with TRBJ1-6; 7 bases match TRBD1. The CDR3 runs to 12 residues. Per germline, CDR1 GTSNPN and CDR2 SVGIG (reference sequence). The junction had 6 bases not matched to a gene; V was cut back by 5 bases and J by 11 bases. This chain's CDR3 is CAWDRAQTPLHF. The CDR3 nucleotides are TGTGCCTGGGACAGGGCTCAGACACCCCTCCACTTT.

The chain employs TRBV2 and TRBJ1-1; D uncertain. Germline V gene lookup returns CDR1 SNHLY and CDR2 FYNNEI. The length of the CDR3 is 13 residues. V dropped 1 base and J dropped 0 bases, with 3 bases sitting between them. The CDR3 DNA reads as TGTGCCAGCAGTGAAGGAGTGAACACTGAAGCTTTCTTT. Residues: CASSEGVNTEAFF.

The genes are TRBV4-2 and TRBJ1-6; 7 bases agree with TRBD1. Germline CDR1 is LGHNA and CDR2 is YNFKEQ. The CDR3 consists of 16 residues. Losses at the gene ends were 0 bases for V and 8 bases for J; bases not matched to a gene: 7. CDR3: CASSQEPPRGDSPLHF. The CDR3, as DNA: TGTGCCAGCAGCCAAGAGCCCCCCAGGGGGGATTCACCCCTCCACTTT.

The chain has TRBV18 and TRBJ2-1; 8 positions agree with TRBD1. The CDR3 consists of 15 residues. Germline trimming cut 4 bases from V and 9 bases from J; bases unmatched to any gene: 11. Looked up from germline, CDR1 is KGHSH and CDR2 is LQKENI. The CDR3 protein is CASSLTGQADSEQFF. The CDR3 DNA reads TGTGCCAGCTCACTAACGGGACAGGCAGACAGTGAGCAGTTCTTC.

This clone was detected only once. This sequence joins TRBV5-1 and TRBJ2-1, with D perhaps TRBD1 (5 bases). Germline V gives CDR1 SGHRS, CDR2 YFSETQ. This CDR3 has 15 amino acids. Trimming cost V 4 bases and J 0 bases, with 11 bases left between them. CDR3 in amino acids: CASSVQGSSYNEQFF. The DNA for the CDR3 is TGCGCCAGCAGCGTCCAGGGAAGCTCCTACAATGAGCAGTTCTTC.